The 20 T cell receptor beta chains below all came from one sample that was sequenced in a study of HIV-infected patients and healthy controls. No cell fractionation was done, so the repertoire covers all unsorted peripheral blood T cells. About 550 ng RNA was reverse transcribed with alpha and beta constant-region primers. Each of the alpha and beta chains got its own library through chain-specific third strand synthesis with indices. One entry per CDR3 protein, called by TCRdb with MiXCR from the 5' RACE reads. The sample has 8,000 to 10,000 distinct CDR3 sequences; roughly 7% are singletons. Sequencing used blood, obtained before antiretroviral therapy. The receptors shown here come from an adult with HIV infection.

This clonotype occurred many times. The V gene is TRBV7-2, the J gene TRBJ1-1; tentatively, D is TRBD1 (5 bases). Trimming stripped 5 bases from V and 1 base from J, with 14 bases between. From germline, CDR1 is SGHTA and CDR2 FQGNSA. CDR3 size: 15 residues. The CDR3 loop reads CASSPGGRENTEAFF. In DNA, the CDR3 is TGTGCCAGCAGCCCAGGAGGCAGGGAGAACACTGAAGCTTTCTTT.

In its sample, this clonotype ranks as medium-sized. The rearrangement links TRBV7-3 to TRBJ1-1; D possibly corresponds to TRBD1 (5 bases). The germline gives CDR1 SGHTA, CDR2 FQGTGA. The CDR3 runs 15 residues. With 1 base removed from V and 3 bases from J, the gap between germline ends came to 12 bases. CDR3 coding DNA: TGTGCCAGCAGCTTAATAGCCCTGGGGGACACTGAAGCTTTCTTT. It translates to CASSLIALGDTEAFF.

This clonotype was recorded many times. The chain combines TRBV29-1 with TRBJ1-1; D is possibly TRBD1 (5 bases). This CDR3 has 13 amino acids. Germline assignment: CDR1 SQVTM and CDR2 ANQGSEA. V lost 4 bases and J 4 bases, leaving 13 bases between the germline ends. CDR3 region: CSVGQSVSTEAFF. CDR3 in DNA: TGCAGCGTTGGACAGTCCGTGAGCACTGAAGCTTTCTTT.

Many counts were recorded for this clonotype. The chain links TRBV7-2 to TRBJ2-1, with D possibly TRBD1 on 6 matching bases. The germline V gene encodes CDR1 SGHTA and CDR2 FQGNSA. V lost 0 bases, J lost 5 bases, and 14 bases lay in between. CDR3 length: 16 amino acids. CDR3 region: CASSLAQGTVDNEQFF. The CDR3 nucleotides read TGTGCCAGCAGCTTAGCGCAGGGGACCGTCGACAATGAGCAGTTCTTC. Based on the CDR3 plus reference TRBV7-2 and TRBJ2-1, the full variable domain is GAGVSQSPSNKVTEKGKDVELRCDPISGHTALYWYRQSLGQGLEFLIYFQGNSAPDKSGLPSDRFSAERTGGSVSTLTIQRTQQEDSAVYLCASSLAQGTVDNEQFFGPGTRLTVL.

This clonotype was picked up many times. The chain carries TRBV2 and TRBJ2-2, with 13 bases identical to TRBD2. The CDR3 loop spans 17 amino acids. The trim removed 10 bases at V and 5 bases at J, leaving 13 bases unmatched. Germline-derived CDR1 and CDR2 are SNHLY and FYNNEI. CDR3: CATTWTSGGPWTGELFF. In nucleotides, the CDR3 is TGTGCCACGACCTGGACTAGCGGGGGCCCGTGGACCGGGGAGCTGTTTTTT.

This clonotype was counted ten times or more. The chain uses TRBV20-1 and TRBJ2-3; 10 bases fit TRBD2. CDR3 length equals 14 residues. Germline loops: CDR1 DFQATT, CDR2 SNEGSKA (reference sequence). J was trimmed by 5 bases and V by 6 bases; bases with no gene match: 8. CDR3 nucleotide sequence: TGCAGTGCGCAGCGGGGGGGCCGTGAAGATACGCAGTATTTT. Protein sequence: CSAQRGGREDTQYF.

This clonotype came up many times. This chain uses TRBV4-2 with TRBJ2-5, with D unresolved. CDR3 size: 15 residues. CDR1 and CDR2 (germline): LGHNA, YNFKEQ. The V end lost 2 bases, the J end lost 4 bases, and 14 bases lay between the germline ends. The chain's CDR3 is CASSQPEAGAETQYF. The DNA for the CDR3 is TGTGCCAGCAGCCAACCTGAGGCCGGTGCAGAGACCCAGTACTTC.

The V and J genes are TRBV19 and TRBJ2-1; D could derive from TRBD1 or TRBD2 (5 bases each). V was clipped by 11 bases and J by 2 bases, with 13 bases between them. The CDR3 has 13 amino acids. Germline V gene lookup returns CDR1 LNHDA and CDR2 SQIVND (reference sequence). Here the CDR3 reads CAVSRETYNEQFF. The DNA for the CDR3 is TGTGCCGTCTCCAGGGAGACCTACAATGAGCAGTTCTTC.

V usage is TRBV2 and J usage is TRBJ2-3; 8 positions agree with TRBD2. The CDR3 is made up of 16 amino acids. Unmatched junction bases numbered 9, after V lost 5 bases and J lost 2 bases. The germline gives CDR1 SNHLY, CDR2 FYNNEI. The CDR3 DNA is TGTGCCAGCAGTAGGGCGGGACTAGACCCCACAGATACGCAGTATTTT. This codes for CASSRAGLDPTDTQYF.

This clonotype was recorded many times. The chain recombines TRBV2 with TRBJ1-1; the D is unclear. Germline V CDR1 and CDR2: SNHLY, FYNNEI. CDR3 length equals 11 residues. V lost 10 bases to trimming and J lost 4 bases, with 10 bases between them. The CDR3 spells CAILMSTEAFF. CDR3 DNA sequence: TGTGCCATTTTAATGAGCACTGAAGCTTTCTTT.

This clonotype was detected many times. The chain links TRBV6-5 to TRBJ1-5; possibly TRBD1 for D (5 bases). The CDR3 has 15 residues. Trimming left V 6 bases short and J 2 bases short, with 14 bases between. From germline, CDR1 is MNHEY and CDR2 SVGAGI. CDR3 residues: CASRAWGVGNQPQHF. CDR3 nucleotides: TGTGCCAGCAGGGCTTGGGGGGTCGGCAATCAGCCCCAGCATTTT.

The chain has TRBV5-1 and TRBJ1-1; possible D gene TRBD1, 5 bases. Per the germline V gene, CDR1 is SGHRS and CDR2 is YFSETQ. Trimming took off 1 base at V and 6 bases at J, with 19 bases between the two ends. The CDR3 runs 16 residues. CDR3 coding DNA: TGCGCCAGCAGCTTGACTACCGGCCCCGGGGGAGCTGAAGCTTTCTTT. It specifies CASSLTTGPGGAEAFF.

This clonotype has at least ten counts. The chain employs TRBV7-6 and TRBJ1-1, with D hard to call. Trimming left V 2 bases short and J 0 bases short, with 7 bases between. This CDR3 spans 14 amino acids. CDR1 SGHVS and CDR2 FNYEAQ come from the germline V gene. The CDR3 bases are TGTGCCAGCAGCTTACGGAATATGAACACTGAAGCTTTCTTT. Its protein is CASSLRNMNTEAFF.

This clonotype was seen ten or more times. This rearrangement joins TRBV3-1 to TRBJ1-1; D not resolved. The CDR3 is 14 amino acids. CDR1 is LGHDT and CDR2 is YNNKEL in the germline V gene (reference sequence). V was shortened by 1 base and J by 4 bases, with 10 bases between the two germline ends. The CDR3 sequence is CASSQVGLGTEAFF. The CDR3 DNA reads TGTGCCAGCAGCCAAGTCGGCCTCGGCACTGAAGCTTTCTTT.

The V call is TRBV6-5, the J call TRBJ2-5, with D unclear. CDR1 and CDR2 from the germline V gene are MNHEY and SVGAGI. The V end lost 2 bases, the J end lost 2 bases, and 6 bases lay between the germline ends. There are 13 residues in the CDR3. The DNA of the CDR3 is TGTGCCAGCAGTTACGGGCTACAAGAGACCCAGTACTTC. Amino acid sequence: CASSYGLQETQYF.

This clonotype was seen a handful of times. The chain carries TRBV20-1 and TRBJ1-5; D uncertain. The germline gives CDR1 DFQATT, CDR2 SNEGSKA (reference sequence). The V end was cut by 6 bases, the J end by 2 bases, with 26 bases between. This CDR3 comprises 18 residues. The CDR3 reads CSALSPPLPLGGNQPQHF. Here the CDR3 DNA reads TGCAGTGCCTTATCACCTCCTCTGCCCCTCGGGGGCAATCAGCCCCAGCATTTT.

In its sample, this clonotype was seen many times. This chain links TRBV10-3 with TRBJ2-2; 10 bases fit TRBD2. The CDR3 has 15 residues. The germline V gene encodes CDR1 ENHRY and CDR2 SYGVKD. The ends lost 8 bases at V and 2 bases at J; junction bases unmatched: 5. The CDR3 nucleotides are TGTGCCATCTCCAGGACTAGCGGCAACACCGGGGAGCTGTTTTTT. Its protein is CAISRTSGNTGELFF.

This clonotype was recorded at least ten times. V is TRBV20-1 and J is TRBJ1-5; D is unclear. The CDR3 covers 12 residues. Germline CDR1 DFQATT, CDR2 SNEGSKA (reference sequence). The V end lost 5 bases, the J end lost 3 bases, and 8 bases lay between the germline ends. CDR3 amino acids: CSALGYNQPQHF. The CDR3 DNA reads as TGCAGTGCTCTGGGCTACAATCAGCCCCAGCATTTT.

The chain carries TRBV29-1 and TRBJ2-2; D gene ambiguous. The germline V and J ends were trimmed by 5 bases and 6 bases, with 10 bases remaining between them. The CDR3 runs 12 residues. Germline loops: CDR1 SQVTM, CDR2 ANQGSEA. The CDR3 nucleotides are TGCAGCGTTTCTCGGCCGGCCGGGGAGCTGTTTTTT. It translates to CSVSRPAGELFF.

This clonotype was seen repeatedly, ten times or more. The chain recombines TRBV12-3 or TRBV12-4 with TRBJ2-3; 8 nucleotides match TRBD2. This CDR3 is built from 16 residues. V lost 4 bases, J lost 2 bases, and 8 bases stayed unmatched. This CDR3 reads CASSSTSGYYTDTQYF. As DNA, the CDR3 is TGTGCCAGCAGTTCCACTAGCGGATACTACACAGATACGCAGTATTTT.